Reported below is one TCR beta chain. Antigen: not known. Under the authors' procedure: Rarely, patient CD8+ clones larger than 1% corresponded to published virus-specific TCRB sequences. This table comes from immunoSEQ multiplex PCR, and its TCRdb copy is limited to in-frame clones, with some not included. That table is the source of V, J and clone size, and D and trimming were worked out from the DNA. This table has 4,500 to 5,000 clones, 60% to 85% appearing once. These data come from a study of somatic mutations in cytotoxic T cells in rheumatoid arthritis. As for the study in general: Patients had less than 35 ml EDTA blood drawn right after diagnosis, before any treatment. Notes on the study in general: A significant difference in CD8+ T-cell clonality was not found between rheumatoid arthritis patients and age-matched healthy controls. A largest CD8+ clone above 20% of CD8+ cells occurred in about an eighth of the 65 patients.

V was clipped by 7 bases and J by 4 bases; unmatched bases: 6. The CDR3 runs 15 residues. Germline V CDR1 and CDR2: SEHNR, FQNEAQ (reference sequence). The sequence was obtained from a man aged 65-85 years with rheumatoid arthritis. The rearrangement links TRBV7-9 to TRBJ2-1, with 11 bases identical to TRBD2. Sample: CD8+ T cells sorted from blood. CDR3 sequence (DNA): TGTGCCAGCAATAGCGGGAGGGGGTATTACAATGAGCAGTTCTTC. Amino acids: CASNSGRGYYNEQFF.